This T cell receptor beta chain derives from a study of OX40 agonist ivuxolimab in advanced cancers. Sequencing was performed with immunoSEQ multiplex PCR; in TCRdb, only in-frame clones are kept and a portion is missing. The table lists tens of thousands of clones, around 89% of them singletons. Germline-derived CDR1 and CDR2 are MDHEN and SYDVKM. The CDR3 has 13 residues. Trimming removed 8 bases from V and 2 bases from J, with 13 bases in between. The clonotype comes from an adult with an advanced solid tumor such as melanoma, head and neck, liver or kidney cancer. The source material was CD4+ or CD8+ T cells sorted from blood, sampled in a trial of the OX40 agonist ivuxolimab. The V call is TRBV28, the J call TRBJ2-7, with D tentatively TRBD1 (6 bases). DNA of the CDR3: TGTGCCAGCGGAAGGGGGTTTACCTACGAGCAGTACTTC. Translating it yields CASGRGFTYEQYF.